The rows below give T cell receptor beta chains drawn from one sample of a study of cytomegalovirus exposure and HLA in healthy donors. Generated by immunoSEQ multiplex PCR, the TCRdb table keeps only in-frame clones and is missing some. The data show fewer than 55,000 clones, with about two thirds seen just once and 20% to 25% held by the top ten. Sequencing input: PBMCs. The receptors derive from a woman aged 45-65 years in good health and CMV-seropositive. Both conserved end residues are part of each CDR3. A D gene is named only where the DNA matches it firmly. Some rows mark clone size as missing; the rest say once, few, many or name a class of expanded clone.

D: TRBD1
V: TRBV6-5
J: TRBJ1-2
size: few
length: 15
DNA: TGTGCCAGCAGTTACGGACAGGGAAGCTACTATGGCTACACCTTC
CDR3: CASSYGQGSYYGYTF

D: -
V: TRBV6-6
J: TRBJ1-3
size: -
length: 15
DNA: TGTGCCAGCAGTTACGGTGTCAGGGGAGGAAACACCATATATTTT
CDR3: CASSYGVRGGNTIYF

D: -
V: TRBV4-1
J: TRBJ1-2
size: -
length: 16
DNA: TGCGCCAGCAGCCAAGGTCTAACCGAACGGGAGCAGAGCTACACCTTC
CDR3: CASSQGLTEREQSYTF

D: TRBD1
V: TRBV9
J: TRBJ2-7
size: -
length: 15
DNA: TGTGCCAGCAGCGCAGGACAGGGAGGCACTTACGAGCAGTACTTC
CDR3: CASSAGQGGTYEQYF

D: -
V: TRBV7-2
J: TRBJ2-1
size: -
length: 16
DNA: TGTGCCAGCAGCTTAGGTGATCGTTCGGGAGTGGCTGAGCAGTTCTTC
CDR3: CASSLGDRSGVAEQFF

D: -
V: TRBV7-8
J: TRBJ2-1
size: -
length: 15
DNA: TGTGCCAGCAGCTTACAGGGTCGTTCCTACAATGAGCAGTTCTTC
CDR3: CASSLQGRSYNEQFF

D: -
V: TRBV13
J: TRBJ2-6
size: -
length: 16
DNA: TGTGCCAGCAGCTTACTGGGGCCTTCTGGGGCCAACGTCCTGACTTTC
CDR3: CASSLLGPSGANVLTF

D: -
V: TRBV5-6
J: TRBJ2-3
size: few
length: 13
DNA: TGTGCCAGCAGCTCCGGGGGTGCAGATACGCAGTATTTT
CDR3: CASSSGGADTQYF

D: -
V: TRBV2
J: TRBJ1-6
size: -
length: 16
DNA: TGTGCCAGCGGGCATGGAGGGATCGGGGCGGGTTCACCCCTCCACTTT
CDR3: CASGHGGIGAGSPLHF

D: -
V: TRBV19
J: TRBJ1-5
size: -
length: 14
DNA: TGTGCCAGTAGAGGGGTACCGGTAAATCAGCCCCAGCATTTT
CDR3: CASRGVPVNQPQHF

D: -
V: TRBV2
J: TRBJ2-7
size: -
length: 15
DNA: TGTGCCAGCAGGGCTGCTATTGACAGTTCCTACGAGCAGTACTTC
CDR3: CASRAAIDSSYEQYF

D: -
V: TRBV7-2
J: TRBJ2-2
size: few
length: 15
DNA: TGTGCCAGCAGCACCGACAGGTTAAACACCGGGGAGCTGTTTTTT
CDR3: CASSTDRLNTGELFF

D: TRBD1
V: TRBV5-1
J: TRBJ1-6
size: few
length: 15
DNA: TGCGCCAGCAGCCTTACAGGGGGGACGGATTCACCCCTCCACTTT
CDR3: CASSLTGGTDSPLHF

D: TRBD2
V: TRBV15
J: TRBJ2-5
size: -
length: 16
DNA: TGTGCCACCAGCCCACGGACTAGCGGGGGGGCGGGGACCCAGTACTTC
CDR3: CATSPRTSGGAGTQYF

D: -
V: TRBV9
J: TRBJ1-4
size: -
length: 14
DNA: TGTGCCAGCAGCCCCGACAGGAGCTATGAAAAACTGTTTTTT
CDR3: CASSPDRSYEKLFF